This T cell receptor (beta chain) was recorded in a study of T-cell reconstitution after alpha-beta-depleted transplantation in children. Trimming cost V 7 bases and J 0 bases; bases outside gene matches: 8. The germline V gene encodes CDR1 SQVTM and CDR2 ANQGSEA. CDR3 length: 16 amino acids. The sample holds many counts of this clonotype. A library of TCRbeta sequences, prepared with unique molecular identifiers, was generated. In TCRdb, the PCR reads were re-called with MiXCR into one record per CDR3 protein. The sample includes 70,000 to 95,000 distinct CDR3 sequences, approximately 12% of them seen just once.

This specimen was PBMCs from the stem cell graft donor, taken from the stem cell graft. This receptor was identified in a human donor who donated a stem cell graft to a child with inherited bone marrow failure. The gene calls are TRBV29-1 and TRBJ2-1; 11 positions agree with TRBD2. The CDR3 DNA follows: TGCAGCGCTGGTATAGCGGGAGGGAGCTCCTACAATGAGCAGTTCTTC. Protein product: CSAGIAGGSSYNEQFF.